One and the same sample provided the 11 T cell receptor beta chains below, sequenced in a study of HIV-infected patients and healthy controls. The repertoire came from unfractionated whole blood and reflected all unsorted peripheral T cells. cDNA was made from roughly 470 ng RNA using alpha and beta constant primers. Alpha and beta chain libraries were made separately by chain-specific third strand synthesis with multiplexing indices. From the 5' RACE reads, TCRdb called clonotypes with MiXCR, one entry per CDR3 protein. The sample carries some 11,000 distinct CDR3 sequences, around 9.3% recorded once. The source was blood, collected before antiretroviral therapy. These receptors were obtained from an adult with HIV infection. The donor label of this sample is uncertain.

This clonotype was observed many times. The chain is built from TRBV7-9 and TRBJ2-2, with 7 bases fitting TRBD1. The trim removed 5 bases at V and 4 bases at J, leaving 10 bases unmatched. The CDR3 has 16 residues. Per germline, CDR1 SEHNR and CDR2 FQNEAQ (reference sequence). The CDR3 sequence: CASSPSQGWGTGELFF. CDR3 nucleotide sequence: TGTGCCAGCAGCCCATCACAGGGGTGGGGCACCGGGGAGCTGTTTTTT.

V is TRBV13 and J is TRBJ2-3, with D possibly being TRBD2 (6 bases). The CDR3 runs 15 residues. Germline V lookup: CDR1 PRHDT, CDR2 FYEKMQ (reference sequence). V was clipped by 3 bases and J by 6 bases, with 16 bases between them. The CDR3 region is CASSLLAPPGDTQYF. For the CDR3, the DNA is TGTGCCAGCAGCTTGCTAGCGCCACCGGGGGATACGCAGTATTTT.

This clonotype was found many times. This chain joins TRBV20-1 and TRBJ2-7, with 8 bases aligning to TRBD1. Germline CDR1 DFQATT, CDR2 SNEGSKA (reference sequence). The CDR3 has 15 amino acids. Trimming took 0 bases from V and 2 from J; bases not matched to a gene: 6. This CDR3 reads CSARDPGTGPYEQYF. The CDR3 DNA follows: TGCAGTGCTAGAGATCCGGGGACAGGCCCCTACGAGCAGTACTTC.

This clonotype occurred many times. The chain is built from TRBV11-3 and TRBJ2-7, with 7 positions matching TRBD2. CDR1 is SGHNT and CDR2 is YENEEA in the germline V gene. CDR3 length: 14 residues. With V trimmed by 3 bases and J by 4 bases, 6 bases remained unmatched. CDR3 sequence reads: CASSLAGVEYEQYF. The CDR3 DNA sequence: TGTGCCAGCAGCTTGGCGGGAGTAGAGTACGAGCAGTACTTC.

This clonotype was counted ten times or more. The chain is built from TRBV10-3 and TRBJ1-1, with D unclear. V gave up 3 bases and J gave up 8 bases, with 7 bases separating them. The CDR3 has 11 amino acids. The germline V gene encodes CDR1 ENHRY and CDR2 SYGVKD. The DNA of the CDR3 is TGTGCCATCAGTGAAGGCGGAGAAGCTTTCTTT. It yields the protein CAISEGGEAFF.

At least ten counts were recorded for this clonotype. In DNA, the CDR3 is TGCAGCGTGGGGGGACAACTGAACACTGAAGCTTTCTTT. Its protein product is CSVGGQLNTEAFF. This chain connects TRBV29-1 to TRBJ1-1; tentatively, D is TRBD1 (6 bases). Trimming pared 6 bases from V and 0 bases from J, leaving 11 bases between. The CDR3 extends over 13 amino acids. Germline loops: CDR1 SQVTM, CDR2 ANQGSEA.

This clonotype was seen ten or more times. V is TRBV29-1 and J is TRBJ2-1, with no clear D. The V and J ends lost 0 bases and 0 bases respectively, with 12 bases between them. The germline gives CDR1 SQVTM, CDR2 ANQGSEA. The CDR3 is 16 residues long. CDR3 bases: TGCAGCGTTGAAGATCCGGGTGAGAGCTCCTACAATGAGCAGTTCTTC. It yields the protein CSVEDPGESSYNEQFF.

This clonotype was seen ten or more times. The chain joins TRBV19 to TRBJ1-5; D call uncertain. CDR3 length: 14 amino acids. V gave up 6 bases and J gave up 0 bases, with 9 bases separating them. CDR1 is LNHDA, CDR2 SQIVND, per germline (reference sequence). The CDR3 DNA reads TGTGCCAGTAGAAAGGTATATAGCAATCAGCCCCAGCATTTT. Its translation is CASRKVYSNQPQHF.

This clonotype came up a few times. The CDR3 DNA reads as TGTGCCAGCTCACCCTTGGACTCTCCTGGGGAGCTGTTTTTT. Amino acids: CASSPLDSPGELFF. The V gene is TRBV18, the J gene TRBJ2-2; weak D call: TRBD2 (5 bases). The CDR3 contains 14 residues. Germline V gene data show CDR1 as KGHSH and CDR2 as LQKENI. Trimming removed 3 bases from V and 8 bases from J, with 13 bases in between.

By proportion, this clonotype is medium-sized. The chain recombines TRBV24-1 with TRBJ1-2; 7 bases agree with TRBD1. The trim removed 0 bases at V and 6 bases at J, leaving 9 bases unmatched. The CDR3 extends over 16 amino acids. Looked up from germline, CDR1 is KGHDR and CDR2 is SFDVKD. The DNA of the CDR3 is TGTGCCACCAGTGATTTGGGAGGGACAGCATACGATGGCTACACCTTC. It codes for CATSDLGGTAYDGYTF.

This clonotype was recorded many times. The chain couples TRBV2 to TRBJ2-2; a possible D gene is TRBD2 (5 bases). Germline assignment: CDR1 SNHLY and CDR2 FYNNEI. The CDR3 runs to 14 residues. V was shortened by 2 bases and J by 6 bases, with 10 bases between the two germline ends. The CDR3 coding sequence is TGTGCCAGCAGTGAAAGCGGTCGATCCGGGGAGCTGTTTTTT. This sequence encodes CASSESGRSGELFF. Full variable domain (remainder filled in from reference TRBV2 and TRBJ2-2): EPEVTQTPSHQVTQMGQEVILRCVPISNHLYFYWYRQILGQKVEFLVSFYNNEISEKSEIFDDQFSVERPDGSNFTLKIRSTKLEDSAMYFCASSESGRSGELFFGEGSRLTVL.